These 4 T cell receptor beta chains were sequenced from one sample in a study of CD8 T cells in ankylosing spondylitis. Study-wide findings and caveats: It appeared that ankylosing spondylitis blood was characterized by a TCR beta motif of roughly 8 highly homologous variants.

Their antigens are not known. TCRdb reanalysed the 5' RACE reads using MiXCR and keeps one entry per CDR3 protein. Counted here are around 390,000 distinct CDR3 sequences, about a fifth occurring once; the ten biggest clones make up about 16%. The specimen was blood, either unsorted or a sorted T cell fraction (not recorded which). These receptors were collected from a male donor with ankylosing spondylitis.

This clonotype occurred a few times. The gene calls are TRBV6-2 or TRBV6-3 and TRBJ2-5, with D perhaps TRBD2 (5 bases). The CDR3 totals 15 residues. The germline V and J ends were trimmed by 6 bases and 4 bases, with 18 bases remaining between them. Germline CDR1 is MNHEY and CDR2 is SVGEGT. Here the CDR3 DNA reads TGTGCCAGCAGCCGTCTTGCGGGCCTAGGAGAGACCCAGTACTTC. It specifies CASSRLAGLGETQYF.

The chain has TRBV29-1 and TRBJ1-2; D is unresolved. The CDR3 runs 13 residues. Trimming stripped 4 bases from V and 7 bases from J, with 16 bases between. Germline loops: CDR1 SQVTM, CDR2 ANQGSEA. The CDR3 sequence is CSVAMVTRSGYTF. The CDR3 nucleotides read TGCAGCGTTGCTATGGTGACTCGTTCTGGCTACACCTTC.

This clonotype showed up just a few times. This chain uses TRBV27 with TRBJ2-2, with a possible D match to TRBD1 (5 bases). Between the trimmed V and J ends, which lost 3 bases and 3 bases, there was a span of 20 bases. Germline assignment: CDR1 MNHEY and CDR2 SMNVEV (reference sequence). CDR3 length equals 18 residues. The CDR3 DNA is TGTGCCAGCAGTTTTAGGACCGACAGACCGTCCTACACCGGGGAGCTGTTTTTT. Encoded protein: CASSFRTDRPSYTGELFF.

This clonotype was seen a few times. The V and J genes are TRBV5-1 and TRBJ2-7; 7 bases map to TRBD1. The CDR3 covers 16 residues. Germline loops: CDR1 SGHRS, CDR2 YFSETQ. Unmatched junction bases numbered 13, after V lost 2 bases and J lost 5 bases. CDR3 nucleotide sequence: TGCGCCAGCAGCTTTCCTAGGGGCGAAGGGGGCAACGAGCAGTACTTC. It is translated as CASSFPRGEGGNEQYF.